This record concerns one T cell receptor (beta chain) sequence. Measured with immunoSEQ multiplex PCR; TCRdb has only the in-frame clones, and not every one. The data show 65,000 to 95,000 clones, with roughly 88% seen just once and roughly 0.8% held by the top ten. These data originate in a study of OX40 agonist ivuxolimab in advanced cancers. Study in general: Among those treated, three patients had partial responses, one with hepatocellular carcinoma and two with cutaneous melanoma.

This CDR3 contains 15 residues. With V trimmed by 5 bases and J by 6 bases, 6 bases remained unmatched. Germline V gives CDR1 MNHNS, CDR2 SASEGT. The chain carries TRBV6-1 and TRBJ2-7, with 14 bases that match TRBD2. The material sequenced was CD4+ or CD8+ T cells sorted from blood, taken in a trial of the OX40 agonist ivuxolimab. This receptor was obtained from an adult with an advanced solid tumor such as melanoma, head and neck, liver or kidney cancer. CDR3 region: CASSLDGLAGGEQYF. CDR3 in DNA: TGTGCCAGCAGTTTAGACGGACTAGCGGGAGGCGAGCAGTACTTC.